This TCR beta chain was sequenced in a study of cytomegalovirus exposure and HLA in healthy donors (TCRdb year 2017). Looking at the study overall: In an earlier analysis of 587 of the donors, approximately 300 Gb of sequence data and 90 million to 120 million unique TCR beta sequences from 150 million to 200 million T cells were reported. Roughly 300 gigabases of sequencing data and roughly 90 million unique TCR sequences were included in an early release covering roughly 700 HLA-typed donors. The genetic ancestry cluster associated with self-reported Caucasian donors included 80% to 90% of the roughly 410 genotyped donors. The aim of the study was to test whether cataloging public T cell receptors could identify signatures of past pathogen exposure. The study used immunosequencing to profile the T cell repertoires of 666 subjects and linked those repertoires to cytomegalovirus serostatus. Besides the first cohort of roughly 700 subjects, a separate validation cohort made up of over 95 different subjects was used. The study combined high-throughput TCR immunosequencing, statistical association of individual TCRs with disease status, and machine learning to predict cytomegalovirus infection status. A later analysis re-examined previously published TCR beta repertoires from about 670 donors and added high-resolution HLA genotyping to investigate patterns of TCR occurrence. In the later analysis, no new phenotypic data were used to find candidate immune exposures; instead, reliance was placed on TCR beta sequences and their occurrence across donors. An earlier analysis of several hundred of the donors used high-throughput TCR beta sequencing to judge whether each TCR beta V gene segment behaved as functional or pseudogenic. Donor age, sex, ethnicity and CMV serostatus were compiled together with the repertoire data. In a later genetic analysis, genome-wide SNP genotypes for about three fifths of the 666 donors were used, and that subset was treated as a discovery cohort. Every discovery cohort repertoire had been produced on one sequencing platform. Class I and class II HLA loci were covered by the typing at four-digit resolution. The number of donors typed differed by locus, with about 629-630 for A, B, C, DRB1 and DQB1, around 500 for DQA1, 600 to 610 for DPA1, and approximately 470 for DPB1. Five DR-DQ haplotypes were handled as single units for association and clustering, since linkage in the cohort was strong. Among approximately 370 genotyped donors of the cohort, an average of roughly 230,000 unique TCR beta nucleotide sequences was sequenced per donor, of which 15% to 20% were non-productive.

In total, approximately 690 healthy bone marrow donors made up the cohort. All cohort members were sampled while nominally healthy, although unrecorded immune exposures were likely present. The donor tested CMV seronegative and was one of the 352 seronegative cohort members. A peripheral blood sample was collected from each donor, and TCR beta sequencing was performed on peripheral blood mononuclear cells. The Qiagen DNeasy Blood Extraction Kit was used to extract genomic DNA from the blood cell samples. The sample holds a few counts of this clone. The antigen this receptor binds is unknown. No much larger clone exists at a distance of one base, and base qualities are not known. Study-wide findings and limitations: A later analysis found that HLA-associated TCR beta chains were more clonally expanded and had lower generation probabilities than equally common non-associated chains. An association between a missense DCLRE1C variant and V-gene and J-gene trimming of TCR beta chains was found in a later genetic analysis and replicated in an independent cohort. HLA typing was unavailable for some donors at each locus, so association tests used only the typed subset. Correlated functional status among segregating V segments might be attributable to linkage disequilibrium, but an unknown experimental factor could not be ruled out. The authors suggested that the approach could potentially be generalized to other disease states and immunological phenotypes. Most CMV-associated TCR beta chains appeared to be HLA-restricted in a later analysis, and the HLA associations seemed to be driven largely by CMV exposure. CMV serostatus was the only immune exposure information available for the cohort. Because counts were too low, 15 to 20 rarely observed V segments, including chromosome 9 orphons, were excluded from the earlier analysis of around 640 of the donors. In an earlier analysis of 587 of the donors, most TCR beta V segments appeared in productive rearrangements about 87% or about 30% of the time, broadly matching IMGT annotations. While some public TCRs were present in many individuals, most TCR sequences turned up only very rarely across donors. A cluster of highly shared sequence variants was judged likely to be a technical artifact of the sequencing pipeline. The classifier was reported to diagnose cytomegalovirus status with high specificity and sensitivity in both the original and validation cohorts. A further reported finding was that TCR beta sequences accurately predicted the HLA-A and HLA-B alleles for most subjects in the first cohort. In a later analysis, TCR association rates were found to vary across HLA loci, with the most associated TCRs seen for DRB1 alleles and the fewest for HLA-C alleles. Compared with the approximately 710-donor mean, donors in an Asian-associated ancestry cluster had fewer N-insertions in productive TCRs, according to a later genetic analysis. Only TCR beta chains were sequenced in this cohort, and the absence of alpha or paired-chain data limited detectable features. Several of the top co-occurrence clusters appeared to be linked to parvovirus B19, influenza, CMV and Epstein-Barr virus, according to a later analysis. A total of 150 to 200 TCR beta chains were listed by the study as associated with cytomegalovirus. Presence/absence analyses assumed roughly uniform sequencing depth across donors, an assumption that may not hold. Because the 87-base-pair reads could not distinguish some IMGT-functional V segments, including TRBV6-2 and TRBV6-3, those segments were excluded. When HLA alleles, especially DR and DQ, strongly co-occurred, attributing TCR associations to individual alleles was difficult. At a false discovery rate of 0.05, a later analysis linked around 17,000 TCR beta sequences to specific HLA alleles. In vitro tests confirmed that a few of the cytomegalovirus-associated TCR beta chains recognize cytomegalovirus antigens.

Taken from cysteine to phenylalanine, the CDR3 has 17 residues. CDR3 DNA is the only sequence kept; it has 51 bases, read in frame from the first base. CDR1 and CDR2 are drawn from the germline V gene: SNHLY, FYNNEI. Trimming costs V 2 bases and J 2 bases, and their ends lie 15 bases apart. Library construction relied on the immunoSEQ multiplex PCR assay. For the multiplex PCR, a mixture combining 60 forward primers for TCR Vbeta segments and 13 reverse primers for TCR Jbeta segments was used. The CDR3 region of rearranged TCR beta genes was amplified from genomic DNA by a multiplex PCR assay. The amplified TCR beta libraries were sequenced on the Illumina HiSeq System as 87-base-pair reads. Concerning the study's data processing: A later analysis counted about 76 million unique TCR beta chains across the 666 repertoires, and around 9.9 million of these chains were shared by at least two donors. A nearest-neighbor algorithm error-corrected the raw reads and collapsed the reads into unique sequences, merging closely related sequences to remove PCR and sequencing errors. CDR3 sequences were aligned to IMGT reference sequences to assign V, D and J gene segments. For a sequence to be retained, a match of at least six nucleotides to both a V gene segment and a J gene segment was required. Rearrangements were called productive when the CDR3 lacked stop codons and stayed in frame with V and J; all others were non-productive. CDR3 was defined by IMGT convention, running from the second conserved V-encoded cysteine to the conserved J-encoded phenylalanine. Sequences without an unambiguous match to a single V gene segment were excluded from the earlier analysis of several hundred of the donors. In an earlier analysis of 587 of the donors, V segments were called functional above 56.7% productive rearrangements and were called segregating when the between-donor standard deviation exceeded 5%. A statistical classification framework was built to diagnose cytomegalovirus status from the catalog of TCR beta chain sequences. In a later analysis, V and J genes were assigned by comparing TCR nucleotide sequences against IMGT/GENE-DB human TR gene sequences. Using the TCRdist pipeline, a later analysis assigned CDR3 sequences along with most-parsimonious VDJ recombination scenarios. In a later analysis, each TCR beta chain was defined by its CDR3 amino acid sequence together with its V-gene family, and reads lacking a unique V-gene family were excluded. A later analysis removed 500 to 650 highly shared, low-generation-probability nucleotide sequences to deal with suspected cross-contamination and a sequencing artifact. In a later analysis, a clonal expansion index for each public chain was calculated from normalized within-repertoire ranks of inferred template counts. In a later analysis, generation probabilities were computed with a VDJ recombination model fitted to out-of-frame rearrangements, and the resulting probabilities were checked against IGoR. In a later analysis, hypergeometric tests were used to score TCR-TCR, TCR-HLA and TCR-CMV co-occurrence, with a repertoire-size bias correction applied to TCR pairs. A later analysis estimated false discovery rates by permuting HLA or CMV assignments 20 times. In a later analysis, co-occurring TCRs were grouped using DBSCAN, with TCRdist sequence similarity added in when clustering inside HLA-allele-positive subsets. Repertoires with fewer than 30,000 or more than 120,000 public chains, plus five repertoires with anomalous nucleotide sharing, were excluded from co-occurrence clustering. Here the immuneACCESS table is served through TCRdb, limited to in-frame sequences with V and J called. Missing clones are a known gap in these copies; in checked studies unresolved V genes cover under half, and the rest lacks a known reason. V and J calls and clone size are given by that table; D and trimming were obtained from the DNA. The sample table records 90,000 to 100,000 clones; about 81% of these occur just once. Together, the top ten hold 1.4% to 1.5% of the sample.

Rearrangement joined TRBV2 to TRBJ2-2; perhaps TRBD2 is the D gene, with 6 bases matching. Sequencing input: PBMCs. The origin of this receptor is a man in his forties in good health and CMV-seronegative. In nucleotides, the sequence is TGTGCCAGCAGTGAACTAGCGAGTCAACTCAACACCGGGGAGCTGTTTTTT. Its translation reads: CASSELASQLNTGELFF.